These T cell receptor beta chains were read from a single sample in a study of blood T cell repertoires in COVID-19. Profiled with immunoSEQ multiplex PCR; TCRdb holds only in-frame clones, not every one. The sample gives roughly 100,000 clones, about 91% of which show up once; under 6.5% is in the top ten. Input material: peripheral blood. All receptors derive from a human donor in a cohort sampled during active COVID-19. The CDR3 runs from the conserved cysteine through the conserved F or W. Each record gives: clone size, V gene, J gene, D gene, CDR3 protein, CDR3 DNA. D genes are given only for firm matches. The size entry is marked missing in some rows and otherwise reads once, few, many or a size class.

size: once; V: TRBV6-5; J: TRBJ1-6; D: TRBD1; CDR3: CASSPGDRANSPLHF; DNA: TGTGCCAGCAGTCCGGGGGACAGGGCAAATTCACCCCTCCACTTT
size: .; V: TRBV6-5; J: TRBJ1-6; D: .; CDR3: CASRSVSSYNSPLHF; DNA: TGTGCCAGCAGGTCGGTGAGCTCCTATAATTCACCCCTCCACTTT
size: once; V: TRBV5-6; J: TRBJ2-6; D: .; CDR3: CASREAGVPGANVLTF; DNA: TGTGCCAGCAGGGAAGCAGGGGTCCCTGGGGCCAACGTCCTGACTTTC
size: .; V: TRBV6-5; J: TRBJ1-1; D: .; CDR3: CASRSGAPPYEAFF; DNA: TGTGCCAGCAGAAGTGGGGCGCCCCCATATGAAGCTTTCTTT
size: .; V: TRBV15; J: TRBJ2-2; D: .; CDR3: CATSARRQGRGGELFF; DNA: TGTGCCACCAGCGCGCGTCGACAGGGGAGGGGCGGGGAGCTGTTTTTT
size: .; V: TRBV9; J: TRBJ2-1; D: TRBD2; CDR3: CASSVGASGYNEQFF; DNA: TGTGCCAGCAGCGTAGGGGCTAGCGGTTACAATGAGCAGTTCTTC
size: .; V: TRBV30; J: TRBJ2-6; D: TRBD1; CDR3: CAWSRTGPITGANVLTF; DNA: TGTGCCTGGAGTAGGACAGGGCCCATCACTGGGGCCAACGTCCTGACTTTC
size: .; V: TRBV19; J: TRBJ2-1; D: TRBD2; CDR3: CASNSLAGGHNEQFF; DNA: TGTGCCAGTAACTCTTTAGCGGGAGGGCACAATGAGCAGTTCTTC
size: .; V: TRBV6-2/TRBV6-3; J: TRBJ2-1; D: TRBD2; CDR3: CASSYSGLAGYNEQFF; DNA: TGTGCCAGCAGTTACTCGGGACTAGCGGGGTACAATGAGCAGTTCTTC
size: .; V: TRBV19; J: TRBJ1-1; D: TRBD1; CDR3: CASSGGQVRLNTEAFF; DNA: TGTGCCAGTAGTGGGGGACAGGTCCGCTTGAACACTGAAGCTTTCTTT
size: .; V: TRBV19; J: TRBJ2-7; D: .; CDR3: CASSSRTGIGYEQYF; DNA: TGTGCCAGTAGTTCTCGGACTGGAATCGGGTACGAGCAGTACTTC
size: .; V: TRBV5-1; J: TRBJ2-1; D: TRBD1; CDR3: CASSSGQYNEEQFF; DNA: TGCGCCAGCAGCTCGGGACAGTATAATGAAGAGCAGTTCTTC
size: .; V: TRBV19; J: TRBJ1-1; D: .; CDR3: CASLNRARGNTEAFF; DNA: TGTGCCAGTTTAAACAGGGCGAGGGGGAACACTGAAGCTTTCTTT
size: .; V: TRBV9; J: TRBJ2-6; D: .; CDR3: CASSASSGANVLTF; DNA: TGTGCCAGCAGCGCGTCCTCTGGGGCCAACGTCCTGACTTTC
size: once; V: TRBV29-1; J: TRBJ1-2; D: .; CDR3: CSAEGQRAGYTF; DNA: TGCAGCGCCGAAGGACAGAGGGCGGGCTACACCTTC
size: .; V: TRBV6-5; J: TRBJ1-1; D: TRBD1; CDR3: CASSFDRATEAFF; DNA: TGTGCCAGCAGCTTCGACAGGGCGACTGAAGCTTTCTTT
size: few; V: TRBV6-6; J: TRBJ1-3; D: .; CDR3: CASSLAEEGNTIYF; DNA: TGTGCCAGCAGTTTAGCAGAGGAGGGAAACACCATATATTTT
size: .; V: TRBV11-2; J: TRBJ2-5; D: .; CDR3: CASSLFLGEETQYF; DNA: TGTGCCAGCAGCTTATTCTTAGGGGAAGAGACCCAGTACTTC
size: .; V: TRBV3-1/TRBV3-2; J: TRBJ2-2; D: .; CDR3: CASSPVGSDTGELFF; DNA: TGTGCCAGCAGCCCGGTGGGTAGCGACACCGGGGAGCTGTTTTTT
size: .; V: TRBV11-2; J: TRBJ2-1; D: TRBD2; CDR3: CASSPGLAYDNEQFF; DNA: TGTGCCAGCAGCCCGGGACTAGCATACGACAATGAGCAGTTCTTC
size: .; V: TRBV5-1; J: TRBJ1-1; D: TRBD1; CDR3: CASSRLRGFDTEAFF; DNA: TGCGCCAGCAGCCGACTCAGGGGGTTTGATACTGAAGCTTTCTTT
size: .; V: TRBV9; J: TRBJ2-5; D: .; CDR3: CASSVSPSRSQETQYF; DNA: TGTGCCAGCAGCGTCTCCCCCTCGAGGAGTCAAGAGACCCAGTACTTC